These 12 T cell receptor beta chains originate from one sample sequenced in a study of Ad26.COV2.S vaccination and SARS-CoV-2 variants. The method was immunoSEQ multiplex PCR; TCRdb's version includes in-frame clones alone and lacks a portion of them. There are some 330,000 clones in the sample; 75% to 90% occur only once, and around 5.5% lies in the top ten. Documented treatment: some 20 received Ad26.COV2.S at low or high dose, single or two shots; roughly five received placebo; per-sample allocation not given. Day 63 after the first vaccine or placebo injection was the time point for sampling. Source: peripheral blood, taken in a trial of Ad26.COV2.S vaccine versus placebo. These receptors were obtained from a person aged 18-65 years who received the Ad26.COV2.S COVID-19 vaccine or a placebo.

The rearrangement uses TRBV5-5 and TRBJ1-2, with TRBD1 as a possible D gene (6 bases). The V gene's germline CDR1 is SGHKS and CDR2 YYEKEE (reference sequence). The V end was cut by 2 bases, the J end by 3 bases, with 11 bases between. This CDR3 region has 14 residues. The CDR3 spells CASSFVGGDYGYTF. In DNA, the CDR3 is TGTGCCAGCAGCTTCGTGGGGGGCGACTATGGCTACACCTTC.

This clone was found once. This chain connects TRBV2 to TRBJ2-3; TRBD2 agrees at 11 bases. The CDR3 is 16 residues long. Trimming removed 3 bases from V and 3 bases from J; junction bases left unmatched: 5. Germline V lookup: CDR1 SNHLY, CDR2 FYNNEI. CDR3 DNA: TGTGCCAGCAGTGAGCCGACTAGCGGGAATACAGATACGCAGTATTTT. Its protein is CASSEPTSGNTDTQYF.

The chain has TRBV29-1 and TRBJ1-1; maybe TRBD1 (5 bases). CDR1 and CDR2 (germline): SQVTM, ANQGSEA. CDR3 size: 13 residues. V dropped 7 bases and J dropped 3 bases, with 15 bases sitting between them. CDR3 bases: TGCAGCGCCGAAGGGGCTGGGGACACTGAAGCTTTCTTT. Its protein product is CSAEGAGDTEAFF. Drawing the rest from reference TRBV29-1 and TRBJ1-1, the complete variable domain is SAVISQKPSRDICQRGTSLTIQCQVDSQVTMMFWYRQQPGQSLTLIATANQGSEATYESGFVIDKFPISRPNLTFSTLTVSNMSPEDSSIYLCSAEGAGDTEAFFGQGTRLTVV.

The chain employs TRBV6-1 and TRBJ2-3; 8 bases align to TRBD2. The CDR3 contains 15 residues. Germline V gene lookup returns CDR1 MNHNS and CDR2 SASEGT. Unmatched junction bases numbered 11, after V lost 1 base and J lost 11 bases. Written as DNA, the CDR3 is TGTGCCAGCAGTGAAGTGAGCGGGAGCCTCCCCGGGCAGTATTTT. Encoded protein: CASSEVSGSLPGQYF.

The chain uses TRBV3-1 (or the pseudogene TRBV3-2) and TRBJ2-3; unclear D gene. V lost 0 bases, J lost 0 bases, and 10 bases lay in between. The CDR3 length is 16 residues. Germline V gene sequence: CDR1 LGHDT, CDR2 YNNKEL (reference sequence). CDR3 bases: TGTGCCAGCAGCCAAGAAGTCCAGACTAGCACAGATACGCAGTATTTT. Amino acid sequence: CASSQEVQTSTDTQYF.

This clone has more than one count but fewer than ten. J is TRBJ1-6 and V is TRBV10-3; D remains ambiguous. The V end lost 0 bases, the J end lost 9 bases, and 9 bases lay between the germline ends. Germline loops: CDR1 ENHRY, CDR2 SYGVKD. This CDR3 contains 14 residues. CDR3 sequence (DNA): TGTGCCATCAGTGAGTCAGGGTACGGTTCACCCCTCCACTTT. Translated: CAISESGYGSPLHF.

The V call is TRBV27, the J call TRBJ2-3, with 11 bases matching TRBD2. V lost 4 bases and J lost 4; bases outside the gene matches: 10. The germline gives CDR1 MNHEY, CDR2 SMNVEV (reference sequence). The CDR3 is 17 amino acids. This chain's CDR3 is CASSSVTLAGVPDTQYF. The CDR3 DNA is TGTGCCAGCAGTTCCGTCACACTAGCGGGGGTCCCAGATACGCAGTATTTT.

V gene TRBV12-3 or TRBV12-4 combines with J gene TRBJ1-2; D is perhaps TRBD1 (5 bases). Trimming removed 5 bases from V and 7 bases from J, with 14 bases in between. This CDR3 has 13 amino acids. The CDR3 reads CASSPHGQGGYTF. DNA of the CDR3: TGTGCCAGCAGTCCTCATGGGCAGGGTGGCTACACCTTC.

Notes on this clone: Other DNA sequences in this specimen translate into the identical CDR3. This chain uses TRBV6-5 with TRBJ1-1, with a weak D call TRBD1 (5 bases). CDR1 and CDR2 (germline): MNHEY, SVGAGI. V dropped 4 bases and J dropped 5 bases, with 8 bases sitting between them. The CDR3 spans 12 residues. For the CDR3, the DNA is TGTGCCAGCAGTTCCCCAGGGACTGAAGCTTTCTTT. The encoded protein is CASSSPGTEAFF.

This chain connects TRBV7-6 to TRBJ1-1; no firm D call. The germline V and J ends were trimmed by 1 base and 3 bases, with 9 bases remaining between them. The CDR3 sequence is 14 residues long. Germline lookup yields CDR1 SGHVS and CDR2 FNYEAQ. This chain's CDR3 is CASSLEPWDTEAFF. The CDR3, as DNA: TGTGCCAGCAGCTTAGAGCCTTGGGACACTGAAGCTTTCTTT.

V gene TRBV7-2 combines with J gene TRBJ2-5; a possible D gene is TRBD2 (5 bases). Germline V CDR1 and CDR2: SGHTA, FQGNSA. CDR3 size: 16 residues. V lost 1 base and J 5 bases, leaving 17 bases between the germline ends. In DNA form, the CDR3 reads TGTGCCAGCAGCTTAGACCCCCTTAGTAGGGAGGAGACCCAGTACTTC. This translates into CASSLDPLSREETQYF.

This chain links TRBV6-6 with TRBJ2-1; TRBD1 aligns across 8 bases. V dropped 5 bases and J dropped 4; count of bases not matched to a gene: 10. This CDR3 contains 16 residues. From germline, CDR1 is MNHNY and CDR2 SVGAGI (reference sequence). In nucleotides, the CDR3 is TGTGCCAGCAGTACCATCGGGACAGGATCTTACAATGAGCAGTTCTTC. This sequence encodes CASSTIGTGSYNEQFF.